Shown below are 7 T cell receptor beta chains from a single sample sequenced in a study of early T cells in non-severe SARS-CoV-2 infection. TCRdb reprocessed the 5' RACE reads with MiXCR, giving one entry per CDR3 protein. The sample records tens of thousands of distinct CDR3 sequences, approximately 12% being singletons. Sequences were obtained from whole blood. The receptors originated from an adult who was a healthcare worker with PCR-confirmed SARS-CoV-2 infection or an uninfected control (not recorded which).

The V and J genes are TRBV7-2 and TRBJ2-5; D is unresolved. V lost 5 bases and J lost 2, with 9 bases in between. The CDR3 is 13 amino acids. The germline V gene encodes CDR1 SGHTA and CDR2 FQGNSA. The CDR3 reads CASSPTRQETQYF. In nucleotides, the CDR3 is TGTGCCAGCAGCCCGACAAGACAAGAGACCCAGTACTTC.

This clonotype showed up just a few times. The DNA of the CDR3 is TGCAGCGACAGGACTAGCGGGAGTGAGACCCAGTACTTC. It translates to CSDRTSGSETQYF. The chain couples TRBV29-1 to TRBJ2-5; 13 nucleotides align to TRBD2. Germline CDR1 is SQVTM and CDR2 is ANQGSEA. The CDR3 has 13 amino acids. V trimming: 7 bases; J trimming: 5 bases; junction bases outside the gene matches: 4.

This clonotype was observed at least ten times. CDR3 protein: CASCSGAYEQYF. CDR3 in DNA: TGTGCCAGCTGTAGCGGCGCCTACGAGCAGTACTTC. The rearrangement uses TRBV28 and TRBJ2-7, with a possible D match to TRBD2 (6 bases). The CDR3 has 12 residues. V lost 8 bases, J lost 2 bases, and 10 bases lay in between. Germline assignment: CDR1 MDHEN and CDR2 SYDVKM.

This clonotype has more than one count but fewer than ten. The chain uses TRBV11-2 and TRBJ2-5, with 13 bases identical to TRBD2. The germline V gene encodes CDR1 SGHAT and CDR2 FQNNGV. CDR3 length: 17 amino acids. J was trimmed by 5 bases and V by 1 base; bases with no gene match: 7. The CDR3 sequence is CASSLGKGLAGKETQYF. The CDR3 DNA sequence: TGTGCCAGCAGCTTAGGGAAGGGACTAGCGGGAAAGGAGACCCAGTACTTC.

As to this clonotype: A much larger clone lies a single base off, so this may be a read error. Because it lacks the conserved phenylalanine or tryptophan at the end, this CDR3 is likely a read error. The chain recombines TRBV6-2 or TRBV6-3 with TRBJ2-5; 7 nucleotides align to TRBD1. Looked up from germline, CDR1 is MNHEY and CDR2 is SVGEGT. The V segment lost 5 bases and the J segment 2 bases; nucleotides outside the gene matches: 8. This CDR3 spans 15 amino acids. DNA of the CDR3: TGTGCCAGCAGTGACCCCCGACAGGGACAAGAGACCCAGTACTAC. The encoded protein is CASSDPRQGQETQYY.

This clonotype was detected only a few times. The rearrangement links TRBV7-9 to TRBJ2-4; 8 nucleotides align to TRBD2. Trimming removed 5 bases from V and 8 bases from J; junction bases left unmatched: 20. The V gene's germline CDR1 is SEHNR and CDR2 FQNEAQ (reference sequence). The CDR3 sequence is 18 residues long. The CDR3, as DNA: TGTGCCAGCAGCCTAAGCGGGAGTGCGCTCCCGGCCTGGGACATTCAGTACTTC. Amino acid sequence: CASSLSGSALPAWDIQYF. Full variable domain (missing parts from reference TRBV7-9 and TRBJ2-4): DTGVSQNPRHKITKRGQNVTFRCDPISEHNRLYWYRQTLGQGPEFLTYFQNEAQLEKSRLLSDRFSAERPKGSFSTLEIQRTEQGDSAMYLCASSLSGSALPAWDIQYFGAGTRLSVL.

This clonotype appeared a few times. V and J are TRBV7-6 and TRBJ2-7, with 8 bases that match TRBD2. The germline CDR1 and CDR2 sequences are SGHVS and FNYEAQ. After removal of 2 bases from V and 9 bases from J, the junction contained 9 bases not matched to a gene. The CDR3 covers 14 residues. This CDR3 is CASSLRREGPGQYF. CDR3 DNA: TGTGCCAGCAGCTTACGACGGGAGGGCCCTGGGCAGTACTTC. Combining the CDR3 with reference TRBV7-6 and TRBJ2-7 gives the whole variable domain GAGVSQSPRYKVTKRGQDVALRCDPISGHVSLYWYRQALGQGPEFLTYFNYEAQQDKSGLPNDRFSAERPEGSISTLTIQRTEQRDSAMYRCASSLRREGPGQYFGPGTRLTVT.